This T cell receptor (beta chain) was observed in a study of radiotherapy plus CTLA-4 blockade in lung cancer. Study-level background: Objective responses were documented in over 15% of patients, with disease control in about 31%.

Notes on this clone: Its antigen remains unknown.

Study observations and caveats: There was expansion of tumor-derived TCR clones in blood after radiotherapy plus ipilimumab. Interferon-beta, together with early blood T cell clone dynamics, reportedly best predicted response.

The data were produced by immunoSEQ multiplex PCR, yet TCRdb's version contains in-frame clones alone and is incomplete. The table includes about 60,000 clones, around 80% detected once. Focal radiation plus CTLA-4 blockade with ipilimumab was given to patients with chemo-refractory metastatic non-small-cell lung cancer. The CDR3 has 14 residues. After removal of 5 bases from V and 4 bases from J, the junction contained 5 bases not matched to a gene. From germline, CDR1 is MNHEY and CDR2 SVGAGI. The sequences come from peripheral blood, collected from a patient treated with radiotherapy plus ipilimumab. The receptor was isolated from a human donor with non-small cell lung cancer who had a partial response to radiotherapy plus ipilimumab. The chain is built from TRBV6-5 and TRBJ2-7, with 10 bases lining up with TRBD1. DNA of the CDR3: TGTGCCAGCAGTAGAGACAGGGGGCTTTACGAGCAGTACTTC. This gives the protein CASSRDRGLYEQYF.